One sample yielded the 14 T cell receptor beta chains listed below, sequenced in a study of blood T cell repertoires in COVID-19. Data came from immunoSEQ multiplex PCR; TCRdb stores just in-frame clones and leaves some out. This repertoire shows 130,000 or so clones, approximately 83% found once; its top ten account for about 18%. The sequencing input was peripheral blood. The receptor set was obtained from a woman between 50 and 59 years old who had recovered from COVID-19.

A single count supports this clone. The chain carries TRBV6-5 and TRBJ1-1; 9 bases map to TRBD1. The CDR3 is 14 residues long. Germline V lookup: CDR1 MNHEY, CDR2 SVGAGI. The V and J ends lost 2 bases and 8 bases, in that order; junction bases with no gene match: 6. The CDR3 loop reads CASSYPTGGGEAFF. In DNA, the CDR3 is TGTGCCAGCAGTTACCCGACAGGGGGAGGAGAAGCTTTCTTT.

This chain connects TRBV5-4 to TRBJ2-3, with no clear D. The CDR3 length is 16 residues. The ends were cut back, 0 bases at V and 0 bases at J, with 11 bases in the middle. Germline assignment: CDR1 SGHNT and CDR2 YYREEE (reference sequence). The CDR3, as DNA: TGTGCCAGCAGCTTGGCCGGGTTGAGGAGCACAGATACGCAGTATTTT. It is translated as CASSLAGLRSTDTQYF. Full variable domain (remainder filled in from reference TRBV5-4 and TRBJ2-3): ETGVTQSPTHLIKTRGQQVTLRCSSQSGHNTVSWYQQALGQGPQFIFQYYREEENGRGNFPPRFSGLQFPNYSSELNVNALELDDSALYLCASSLAGLRSTDTQYFGPGTRLTVL.

The chain has TRBV5-4 and TRBJ2-3; TRBD2 matches 12 bases. The germline V gene encodes CDR1 SGHNT and CDR2 YYREEE (reference sequence). V dropped 1 base and J dropped 2; count of bases not matched to a gene: 2. The CDR3 has 16 amino acids. The CDR3 bases are TGTGCCAGCAGCTTGCTAGCGGGAGGGCCCACAGATACGCAGTATTTT. This gives the protein CASSLLAGGPTDTQYF.

The chain combines TRBV6-6 with TRBJ1-6; 8 bases agree with TRBD1. The V segment lost 7 bases and the J segment 8 bases; nucleotides outside the gene matches: 13. The CDR3 length is 16 residues. Germline assignment: CDR1 MNHNY and CDR2 SVGAGI (reference sequence). The chain's CDR3 is CASKREAGQGYSPLHF. In nucleotides, the CDR3 is TGTGCCAGCAAAAGGGAAGCAGGACAGGGCTATTCACCCCTCCACTTT.

The chain recombines TRBV27 with TRBJ1-5, with TRBD1 identical over 8 bases. The germline CDR1 and CDR2 sequences are MNHEY and SMNVEV (reference sequence). The trim removed 5 bases at V and 3 bases at J, leaving 3 bases unmatched. The length of the CDR3 is 14 residues. CDR3 protein: CASSRTGLNQPQHF. The CDR3 DNA is TGTGCCAGCAGTCGGACAGGGCTCAATCAGCCCCAGCATTTT.

The rearrangement joins TRBV7-9 to TRBJ2-6; 8 bases agree with TRBD1. Germline CDR1 and CDR2: SEHNR and FQNEAQ (reference sequence). The CDR3 consists of 15 residues. J was trimmed by 0 bases and V by 10 bases; bases with no gene match: 5. In nucleotides, the CDR3 is TGTGCCAAAACAGGGGGGTCCTCTGGGGCCAACGTCCTGACTTTC. It yields the protein CAKTGGSSGANVLTF.

This chain joins TRBV5-1 and TRBJ2-1; 7 bases map to TRBD1. V lost 0 bases, J lost 4 bases, and 4 bases stayed unmatched. The CDR3 length is 15 residues. In germline, CDR1 is SGHRS, CDR2 YFSETQ. CDR3 residues: CASSLGGTEYNEQFF. As DNA, the CDR3 is TGCGCCAGCAGCTTGGGTGGGACAGAATACAATGAGCAGTTCTTC.

The V call is TRBV18, the J call TRBJ1-1; no reliable D call. Trimming cost V 1 base and J 4 bases, with 19 bases left between them. The germline CDR1 and CDR2 sequences are KGHSH and LQKENI. CDR3 length equals 17 residues. The CDR3 sequence is CASSPQRRIRAGTEAFF. The CDR3 DNA is TGTGCCAGCTCACCACAGCGACGGATTAGAGCGGGCACTGAAGCTTTCTTT. The variable domain in full, completed from reference TRBV18 and TRBJ1-1, reads NAGVMQNPRHLVRRRGQEARLRCSPMKGHSHVYWYRQLPEEGLKFMVYLQKENIIDESGMPKERFSAEFPKEGPSILRIQQVVRGDSAAYFCASSPQRRIRAGTEAFFGQGTRLTVV.

This clone was counted once. The chain uses TRBV18 and TRBJ1-1; D remains unclear. The CDR3 covers 14 residues. V was clipped by 2 bases and J by 0 bases, with 7 bases between them. Looked up from germline, CDR1 is KGHSH and CDR2 is LQKENI. DNA for the CDR3: TGTGCCAGCTCACCAACAAACATGAACACTGAAGCTTTCTTT. This encodes CASSPTNMNTEAFF. Looking up the rest from reference TRBV18 and TRBJ1-1 gives the full variable domain: NAGVMQNPRHLVRRRGQEARLRCSPMKGHSHVYWYRQLPEEGLKFMVYLQKENIIDESGMPKERFSAEFPKEGPSILRIQQVVRGDSAAYFCASSPTNMNTEAFFGQGTRLTVV.

This CDR3 reads CASSLVVAGLNTEAFF. In nucleotides, the CDR3 is TGTGCCAGCAGCTTAGTTGTGGCGGGCCTGAACACTGAAGCTTTCTTT. The chain joins TRBV7-2 to TRBJ1-1; D gene unclear. Germline V gene data show CDR1 as SGHTA and CDR2 as FQGNSA. The germline V and J ends were trimmed by 1 base and 0 bases, with 12 bases remaining between them. This CDR3 comprises 16 residues.

This sequence joins TRBV3-1 (or the pseudogene TRBV3-2) and TRBJ1-1; a possible D gene is TRBD1 (5 bases). The CDR3 has 15 amino acids. Between the trimmed V and J ends, which lost 1 base and 1 base, there was a span of 10 bases. Germline assignment: CDR1 LGHDT and CDR2 YNNKEL (reference sequence). CDR3 sequence (DNA): TGTGCCAGCAGCCAAGCGGCGGGGGGGAACACTGAAGCTTTCTTT. It encodes CASSQAAGGNTEAFF.

V is TRBV27 and J is TRBJ2-1; 11 bases fit TRBD2. With V trimmed by 6 bases and J by 5 bases, 9 bases remained unmatched. CDR3 length equals 16 residues. Germline assignment: CDR1 MNHEY and CDR2 SMNVEV (reference sequence). The CDR3 DNA is TGTGCCAGCAGCCATAGCGGGAGGGCCTCGAACAATGAGCAGTTCTTC. Translation: CASSHSGRASNNEQFF.

The chain has TRBV30 and TRBJ2-5, with D possibly matching TRBD2 (5 bases). V dropped 1 base and J dropped 7 bases, with 16 bases sitting between them. The CDR3 has 14 amino acids. CDR1 is GTSNPN, CDR2 SVGIG, per germline (reference sequence). DNA for the CDR3: TGTGCCTGGAGTGCCTCGACTACTTTAGGGACCCAGTACTTC. It specifies CAWSASTTLGTQYF.

The rearrangement uses TRBV9 and TRBJ1-2; 9 nucleotides match TRBD1. Per germline, CDR1 SGDLS and CDR2 YYNGEE. There are 16 residues in the CDR3. Trimming took 6 bases from V and 4 from J; bases not matched to a gene: 13. As DNA, the CDR3 is TGTGCCAGCACCAGAACAGGGGGCGTGAAGAGCTATGGCTACACCTTC. Amino acid sequence: CASTRTGGVKSYGYTF.